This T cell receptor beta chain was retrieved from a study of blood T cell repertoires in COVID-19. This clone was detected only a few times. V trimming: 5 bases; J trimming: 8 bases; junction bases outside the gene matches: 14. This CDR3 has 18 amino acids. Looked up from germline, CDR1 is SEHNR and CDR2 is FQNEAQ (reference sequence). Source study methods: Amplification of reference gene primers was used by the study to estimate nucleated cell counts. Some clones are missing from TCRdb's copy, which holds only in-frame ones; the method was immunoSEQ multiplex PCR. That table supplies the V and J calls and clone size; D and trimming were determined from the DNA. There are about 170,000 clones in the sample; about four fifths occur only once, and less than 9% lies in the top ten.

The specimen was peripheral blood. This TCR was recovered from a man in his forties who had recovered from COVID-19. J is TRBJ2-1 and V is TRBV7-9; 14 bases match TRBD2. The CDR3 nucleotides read TGTGCCAGCAGCCCGTTCCCGGGACTAGCGGGAGAGGCCGATGAGCAGTTCTTC. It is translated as CASSPFPGLAGEADEQFF.